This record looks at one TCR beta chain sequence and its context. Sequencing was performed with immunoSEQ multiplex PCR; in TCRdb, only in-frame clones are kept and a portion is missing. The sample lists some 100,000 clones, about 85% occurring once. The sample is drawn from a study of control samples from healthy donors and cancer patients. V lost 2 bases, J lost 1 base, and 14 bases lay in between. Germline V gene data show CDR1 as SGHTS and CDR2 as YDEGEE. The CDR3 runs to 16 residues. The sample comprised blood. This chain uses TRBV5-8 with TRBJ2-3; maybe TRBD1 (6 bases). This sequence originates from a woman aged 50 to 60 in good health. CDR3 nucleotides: TGTGCCAGCAGCTTATACAACAGGGTCGGCACAGATACGCAGTATTTT. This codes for CASSLYNRVGTDTQYF.